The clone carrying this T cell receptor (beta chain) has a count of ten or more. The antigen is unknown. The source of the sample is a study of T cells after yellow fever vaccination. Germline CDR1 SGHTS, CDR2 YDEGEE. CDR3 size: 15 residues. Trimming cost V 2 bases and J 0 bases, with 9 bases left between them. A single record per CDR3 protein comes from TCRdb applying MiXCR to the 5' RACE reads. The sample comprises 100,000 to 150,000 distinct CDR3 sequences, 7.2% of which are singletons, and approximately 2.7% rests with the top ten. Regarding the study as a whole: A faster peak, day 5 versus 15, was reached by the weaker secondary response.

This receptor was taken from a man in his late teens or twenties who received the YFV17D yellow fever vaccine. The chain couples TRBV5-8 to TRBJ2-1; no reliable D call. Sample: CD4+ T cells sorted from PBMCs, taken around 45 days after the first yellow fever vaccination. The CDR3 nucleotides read TGTGCCAGCAGCTTTCGAGGCATCTCCTACAATGAGCAGTTCTTC. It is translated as CASSFRGISYNEQFF.